This T cell receptor (beta chain) was obtained from a study of spatial heterogeneity in lung cancer. Study results and limitations: Counts of expanded intratumoral alpha and beta TCRs tracked tumor mutation counts.

Documented time point: sample taken at primary tumor resection. This clonotype is medium-sized within its sample. Its target is not known. TCRdb re-called the 5' RACE reads through MiXCR, storing one row per CDR3 protein. In the table there are approximately 26,000 distinct CDR3 sequences, around 8.8% of which are singletons. The CDR3 consists of 16 residues. The germline gives CDR1 SGHRS, CDR2 YFSETQ. With V trimmed by 0 bases and J by 5 bases, 9 bases remained unmatched. The chain joins TRBV5-1 to TRBJ2-5, with 8 bases that match TRBD1. The clonotype was recovered from a male donor with early-stage non-small cell lung cancer. The sequenced sample was lung tumor tissue, obtained at surgery. The CDR3 nucleotides are TGCGCCAGCAGCTTGGCGGACAGGGACCCTTCGGAGACCCAGTACTTC. Amino acid sequence: CASSLADRDPSETQYF.